This T cell receptor beta chain was documented in a study of blood T cell repertoires in COVID-19. The wider study: Researchers got acute and convalescent COVID-19 samples from the United States, Italy and Spain. Nucleic acid was either cDNA or gDNA, and it came from T cells, B-cell-depleted T cells, or PBMCs.

Authors' methods: It was from reference gene primer amplification that nucleated cell counts were estimated. TCRdb's table, derived via immunoSEQ multiplex PCR, lists solely in-frame clones and lacks some. Clone size and V and J calls were adopted from that table, with D and trimming inferred from the DNA. The data show some 260,000 clones, with roughly 84% seen just once and about 3.4% held by the top ten. Material for sequencing was peripheral blood. The source is a woman aged 18-29 years with acute or convalescent COVID-19.

DNA of the CDR3: TGTGCCAGTAGTATGTGGCTAGCGGGCAATGAGCAGTTCTTC. Translation gives CASSMWLAGNEQFF. This chain connects TRBV19 to TRBJ2-1; 8 bases align to TRBD2. Germline assignment: CDR1 LNHDA and CDR2 SQIVND (reference sequence). The CDR3 extends over 14 amino acids. V shed 3 bases and J 6 bases; nucleotides not matched to a gene: 4.